This T cell receptor (beta chain) appears in the sequencing data of a study of CD8+ T cells in alopecia areata. The CDR3 spans 14 residues. Germline V gene data show CDR1 as KGHSH and CDR2 as LQKENI. V shed 1 base and J shed 0 bases, with 6 bases lying between them. In this sample, this clone turned up once. Following RNA extraction, reverse transcription yielded cDNA that acted as the sequencing template. Assay used: immunoSEQ multiplex PCR; TCRdb lists only in-frame clones, some missing. The table lists 170,000 or so clones, 63% of them singletons. The sequences come from CD4+ T cells sorted from blood, collected at week 0. The V gene is TRBV18, the J gene TRBJ1-1; D gene unclear. This sequence was found in a human donor with alopecia areata. This CDR3 reads CASSPLDLNTEAFF. The CDR3 DNA follows: TGTGCCAGCTCACCACTGGATTTGAACACTGAAGCTTTCTTT.